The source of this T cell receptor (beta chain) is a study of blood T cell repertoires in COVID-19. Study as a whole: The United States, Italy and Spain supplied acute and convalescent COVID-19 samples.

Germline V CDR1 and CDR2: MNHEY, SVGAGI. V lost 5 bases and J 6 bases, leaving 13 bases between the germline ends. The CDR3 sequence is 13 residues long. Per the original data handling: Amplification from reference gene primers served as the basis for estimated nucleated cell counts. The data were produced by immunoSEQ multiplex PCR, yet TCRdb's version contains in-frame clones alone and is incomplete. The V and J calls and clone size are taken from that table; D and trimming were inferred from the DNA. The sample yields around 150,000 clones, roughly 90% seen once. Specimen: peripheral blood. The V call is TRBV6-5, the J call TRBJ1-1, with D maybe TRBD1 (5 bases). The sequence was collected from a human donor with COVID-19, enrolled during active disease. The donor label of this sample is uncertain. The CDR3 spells CASSPRIRAEAFF. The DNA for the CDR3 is TGTGCCAGCAGTCCCCGGATCAGGGCTGAAGCTTTCTTT.